This section outlines one TCR beta chain sequence together with its context. Its antigen remains unidentified. This record comes from a study of identical twins' blood T cells. Study results and caveats: Each donor's most abundant TCRbeta clonotypes shared more CDR3 sequences with her twin than unrelated donors.

The donors were healthy female monozygous twins, three pairs in total. V gave up 6 bases and J gave up 1 base, with 15 bases separating them. The CDR3 sequence is 14 residues long. From germline, CDR1 is SQVTM and CDR2 ANQGSEA. MiXCR, run by TCRdb on the 5' RACE reads, gives a single entry per CDR3 protein. Of 350,000 to 450,000 distinct CDR3 sequences in the sample, 25% to 35% were seen once. The chain combines TRBV29-1 with TRBJ1-1, with a weak D call TRBD1 (5 bases). The receptor comes from a woman aged 18-55 years in good health. The sequenced sample consisted of PBMCs. CDR3 nucleotides: TGCAGCGTCGTCGTAAGTGGGGGGAACACTGAAGCTTTCTTT. Translated: CSVVVSGGNTEAFF.